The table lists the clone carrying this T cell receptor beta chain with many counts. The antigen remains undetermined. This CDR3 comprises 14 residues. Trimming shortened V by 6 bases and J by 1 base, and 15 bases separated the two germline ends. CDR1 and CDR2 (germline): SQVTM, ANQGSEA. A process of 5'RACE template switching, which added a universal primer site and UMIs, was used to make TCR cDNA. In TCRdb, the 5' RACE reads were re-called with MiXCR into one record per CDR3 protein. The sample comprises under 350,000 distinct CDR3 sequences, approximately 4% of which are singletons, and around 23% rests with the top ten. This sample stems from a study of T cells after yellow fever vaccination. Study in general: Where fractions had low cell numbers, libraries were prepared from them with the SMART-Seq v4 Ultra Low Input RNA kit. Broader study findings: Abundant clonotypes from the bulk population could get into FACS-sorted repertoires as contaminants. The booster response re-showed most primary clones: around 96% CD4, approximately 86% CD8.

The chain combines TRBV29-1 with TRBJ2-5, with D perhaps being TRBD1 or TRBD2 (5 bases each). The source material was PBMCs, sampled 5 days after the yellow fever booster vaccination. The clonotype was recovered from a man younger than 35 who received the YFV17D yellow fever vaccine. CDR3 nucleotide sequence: TGCAGCGTAGCTTACCGGGACCTCCAAGAGACCCAGTACTTC. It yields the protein CSVAYRDLQETQYF.